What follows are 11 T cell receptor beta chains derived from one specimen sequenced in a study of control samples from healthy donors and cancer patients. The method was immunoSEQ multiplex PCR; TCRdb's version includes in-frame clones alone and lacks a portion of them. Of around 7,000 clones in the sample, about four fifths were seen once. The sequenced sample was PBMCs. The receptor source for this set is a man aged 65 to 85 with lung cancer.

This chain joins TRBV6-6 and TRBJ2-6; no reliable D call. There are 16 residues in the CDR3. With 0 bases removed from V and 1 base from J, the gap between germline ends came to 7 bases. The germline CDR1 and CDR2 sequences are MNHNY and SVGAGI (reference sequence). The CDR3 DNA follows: TGTGCCAGCAGTTACTCGCCGACATCTGGGGCCAACGTCCTGACTTTC. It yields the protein CASSYSPTSGANVLTF.

The CDR3 protein is CASSQDLPVPSSTNEKLFF. As DNA, the CDR3 is TGCGCCAGCAGCCAAGACCTGCCAGTGCCAAGCTCAACTAATGAAAAACTGTTTTTT. This chain links TRBV4-3 with TRBJ1-4; D uncertain. The germline V gene encodes CDR1 LGHNA and CDR2 YSLEER. This CDR3 region has 19 residues. The germline V and J ends were trimmed by 0 bases and 0 bases, with 17 bases remaining between them.

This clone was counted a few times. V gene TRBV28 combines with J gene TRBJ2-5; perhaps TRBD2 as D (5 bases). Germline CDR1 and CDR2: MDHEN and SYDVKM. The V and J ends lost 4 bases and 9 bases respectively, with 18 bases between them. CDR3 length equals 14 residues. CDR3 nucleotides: TGTGCCAGCAGTTCCGCTGATGCGGAGAGGGCCCAGTACTTC. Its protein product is CASSSADAERAQYF. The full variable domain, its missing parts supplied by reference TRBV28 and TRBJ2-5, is DVKVTQSSRYLVKRTGEKVFLECVQDMDHENMFWYRQDPGLGLRLIYFSYDVKMKEKGDIPEGYSVSREKKERFSLILESASTNQTSMYLCASSSADAERAQYFGPGTRLLVL.

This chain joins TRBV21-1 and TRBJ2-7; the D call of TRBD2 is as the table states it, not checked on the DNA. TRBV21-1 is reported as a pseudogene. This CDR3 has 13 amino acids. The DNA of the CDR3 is TGTGCCAGCAGCACCCGACTAGTATCCGAGCAGTACTTC. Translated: CASSTRLVSEQYF.

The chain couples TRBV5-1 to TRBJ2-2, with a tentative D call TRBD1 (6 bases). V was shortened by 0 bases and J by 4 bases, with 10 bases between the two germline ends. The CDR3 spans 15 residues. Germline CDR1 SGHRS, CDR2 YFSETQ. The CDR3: CASSLEGTLTGELFF. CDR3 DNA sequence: TGCGCCAGCAGCTTGGAAGGGACACTCACCGGGGAGCTGTTTTTT.

For the CDR3, the DNA is TGTGCCAGCAGTTTATCGACTCTATTCCGGAAGGATAGGGAGCTGTTTTTT. This sequence encodes CASSLSTLFRKDRELFF. This chain links TRBV27 with TRBJ2-2, with D unclear. V was pared by 0 bases and J by 9 bases, with 20 bases between. Germline V gene sequence: CDR1 MNHEY, CDR2 SMNVEV (reference sequence). CDR3 length: 17 amino acids.

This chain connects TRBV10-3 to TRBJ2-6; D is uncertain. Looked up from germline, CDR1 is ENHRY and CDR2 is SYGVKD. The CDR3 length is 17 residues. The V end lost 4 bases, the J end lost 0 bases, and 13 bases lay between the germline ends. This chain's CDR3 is CAISASRFSSGANVLTF. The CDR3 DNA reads TGTGCCATCAGTGCTTCCCGGTTCAGCTCTGGGGCCAACGTCCTGACTTTC.

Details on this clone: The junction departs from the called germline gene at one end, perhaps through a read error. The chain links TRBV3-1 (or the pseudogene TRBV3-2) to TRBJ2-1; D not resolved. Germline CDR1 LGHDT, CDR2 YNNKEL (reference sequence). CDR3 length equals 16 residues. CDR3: CASSRAGPLSYNKQFF. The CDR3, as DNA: TGTGCCAGCAGCCGCGCCGGGCCCCTCTCCTACAATAAGCAGTTCTTC.

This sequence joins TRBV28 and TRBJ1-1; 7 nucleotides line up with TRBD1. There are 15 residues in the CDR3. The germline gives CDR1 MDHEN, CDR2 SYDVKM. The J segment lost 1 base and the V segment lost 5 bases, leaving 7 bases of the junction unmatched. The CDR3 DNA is TGTGCCAGCAGTACACGACAGGGTACGAACACTGAAGCTTTCTTT. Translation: CASSTRQGTNTEAFF.

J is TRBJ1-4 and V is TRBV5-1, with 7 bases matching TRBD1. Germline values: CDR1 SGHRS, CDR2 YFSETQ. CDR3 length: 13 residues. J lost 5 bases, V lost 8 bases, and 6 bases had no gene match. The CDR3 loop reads CASSGQPNEKLFF. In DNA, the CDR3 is TGCGCCAGTTCGGGACAGCCAAATGAAAAACTGTTTTTT.

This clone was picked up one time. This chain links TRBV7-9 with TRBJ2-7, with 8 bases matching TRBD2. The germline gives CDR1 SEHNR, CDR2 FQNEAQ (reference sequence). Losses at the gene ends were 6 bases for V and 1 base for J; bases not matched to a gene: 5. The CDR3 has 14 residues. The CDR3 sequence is CASRSGGTSYEQYF. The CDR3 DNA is TGTGCCAGCAGAAGCGGGGGAACTTCCTACGAGCAGTACTTC.